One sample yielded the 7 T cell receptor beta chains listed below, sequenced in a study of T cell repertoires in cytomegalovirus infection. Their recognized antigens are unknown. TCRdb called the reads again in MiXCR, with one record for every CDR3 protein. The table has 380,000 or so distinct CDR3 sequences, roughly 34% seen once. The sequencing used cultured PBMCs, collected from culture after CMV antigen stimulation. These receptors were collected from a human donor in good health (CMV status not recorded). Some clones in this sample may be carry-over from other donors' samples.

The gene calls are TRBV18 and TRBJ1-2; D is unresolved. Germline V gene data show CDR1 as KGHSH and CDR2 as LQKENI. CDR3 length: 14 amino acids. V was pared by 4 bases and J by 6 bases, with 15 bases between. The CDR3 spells CASSRGAGSDGYTF. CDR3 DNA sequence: TGTGCCAGCTCACGGGGTGCGGGTAGCGATGGCTACACCTTC.

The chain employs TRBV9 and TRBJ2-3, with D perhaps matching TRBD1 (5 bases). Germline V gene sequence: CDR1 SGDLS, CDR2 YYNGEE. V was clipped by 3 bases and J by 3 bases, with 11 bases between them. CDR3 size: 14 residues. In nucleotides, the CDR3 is TGTGCCAGCAGCGCTATCAGGGATACAGATACGCAGTATTTT. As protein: CASSAIRDTDTQYF.

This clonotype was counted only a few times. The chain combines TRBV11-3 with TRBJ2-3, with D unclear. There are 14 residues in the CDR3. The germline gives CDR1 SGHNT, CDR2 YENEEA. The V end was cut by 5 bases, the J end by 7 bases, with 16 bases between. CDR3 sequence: CASSVSDGRNTQYF. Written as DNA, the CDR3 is TGTGCCAGCAGCGTTAGTGACGGGCGAAATACGCAGTATTTT.

CDR3: CASSATSGRAATGELFF. As DNA, the CDR3 is TGTGCCAGCAGCGCAACTAGCGGGAGGGCGGCCACCGGGGAGCTGTTTTTT. The rearrangement joins TRBV9 to TRBJ2-2; the match to TRBD2 covers 13 bases. V lost 3 bases, J lost 4 bases, and 6 bases stayed unmatched. CDR3 length: 17 residues. Germline V gene sequence: CDR1 SGDLS, CDR2 YYNGEE.

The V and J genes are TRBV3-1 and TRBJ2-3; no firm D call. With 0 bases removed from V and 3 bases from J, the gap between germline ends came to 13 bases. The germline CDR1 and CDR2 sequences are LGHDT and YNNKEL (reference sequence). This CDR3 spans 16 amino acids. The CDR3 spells CASSQEWGYSTDTQYF. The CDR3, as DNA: TGTGCCAGCAGCCAAGAGTGGGGTTACTCTACAGATACGCAGTATTTT.

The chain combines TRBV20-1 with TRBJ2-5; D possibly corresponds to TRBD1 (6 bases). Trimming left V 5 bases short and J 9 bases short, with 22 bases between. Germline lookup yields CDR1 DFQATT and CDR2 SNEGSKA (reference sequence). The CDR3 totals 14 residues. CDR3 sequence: CSAYTGSASMAQYF. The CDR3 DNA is TGCAGTGCTTATACAGGGAGTGCGTCTATGGCCCAGTACTTC.

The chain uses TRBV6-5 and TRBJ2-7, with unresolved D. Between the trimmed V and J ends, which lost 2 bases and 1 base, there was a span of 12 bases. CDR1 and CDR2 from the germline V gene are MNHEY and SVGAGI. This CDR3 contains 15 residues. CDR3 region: CASSYDHSRSYEQYF. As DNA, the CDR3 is TGTGCCAGCAGTTACGACCACAGCAGGTCCTACGAGCAGTACTTC.